This T cell receptor beta chain was observed in a study of beta chain features in type 1 diabetes. Whole-study results and caveats: All four CD4+ subsets of Type 1 diabetes patients contained TCRB CDR3s that were moderately but significantly shorter.

Looked up from germline, CDR1 is MNHEY and CDR2 is SVGAGI. J was trimmed by 4 bases and V by 8 bases; bases with no gene match: 5. This CDR3 spans 13 amino acids. On this clone itself: Its specificity is unknown.

Sequencing targeted expressed TCRB transcripts, as all isolated RNA had been reverse transcribed. The assay was immunoSEQ multiplex PCR, and TCRdb's table has in-frame clones only and misses some. The table has around 12,000 clones, more than 40% seen once. Specimen: stem cell memory CD4+ T cells from blood. J is TRBJ1-1 and V is TRBV6-5; 9 nucleotides align to TRBD1. The receptor's source is a man younger than 35 in good health. This CDR3 reads CASARQGGTEAFF. In DNA form, the CDR3 reads TGTGCCAGCGCCAGACAGGGGGGCACTGAAGCTTTCTTT.